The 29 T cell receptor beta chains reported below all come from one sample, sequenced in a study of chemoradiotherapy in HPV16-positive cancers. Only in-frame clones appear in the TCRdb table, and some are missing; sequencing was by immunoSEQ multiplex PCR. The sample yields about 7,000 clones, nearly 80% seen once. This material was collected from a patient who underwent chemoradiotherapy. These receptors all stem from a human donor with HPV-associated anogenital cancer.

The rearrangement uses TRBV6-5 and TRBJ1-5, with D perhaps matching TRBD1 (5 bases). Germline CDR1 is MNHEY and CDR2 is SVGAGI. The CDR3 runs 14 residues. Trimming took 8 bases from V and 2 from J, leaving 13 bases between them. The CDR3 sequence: CASSMGVGNQPQHF. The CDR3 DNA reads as TGTGCCAGCTCCATGGGGGTGGGCAATCAGCCCCAGCATTTT.

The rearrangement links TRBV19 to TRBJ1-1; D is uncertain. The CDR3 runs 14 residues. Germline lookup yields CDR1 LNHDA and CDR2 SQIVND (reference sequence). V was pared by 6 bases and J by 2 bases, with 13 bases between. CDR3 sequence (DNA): TGTGCCAGTAGGCGGCGGGAGGGTAACACTGAAGCTTTCTTT. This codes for CASRRREGNTEAFF.

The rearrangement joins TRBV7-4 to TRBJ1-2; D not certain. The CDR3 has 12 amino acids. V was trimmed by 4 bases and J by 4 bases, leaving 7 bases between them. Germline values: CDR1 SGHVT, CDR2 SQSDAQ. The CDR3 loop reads CASSSRGYGYTF. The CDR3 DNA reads TGTGCCAGCAGCTCCCGAGGCTATGGCTACACCTTC.

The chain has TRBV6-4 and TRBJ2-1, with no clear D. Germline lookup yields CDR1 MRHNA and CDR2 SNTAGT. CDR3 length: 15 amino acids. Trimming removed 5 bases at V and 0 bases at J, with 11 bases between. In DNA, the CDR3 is TGTGCCAGCAGTACCTTAGCAGGCTCCTACAATGAGCAGTTCTTC. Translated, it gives CASSTLAGSYNEQFF.

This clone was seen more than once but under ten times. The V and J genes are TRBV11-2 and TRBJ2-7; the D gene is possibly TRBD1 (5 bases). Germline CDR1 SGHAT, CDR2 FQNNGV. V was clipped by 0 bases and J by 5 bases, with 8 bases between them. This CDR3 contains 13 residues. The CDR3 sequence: CASSLDRVHEQYF. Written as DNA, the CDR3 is TGTGCCAGCAGCTTAGACAGGGTCCACGAGCAGTACTTC.

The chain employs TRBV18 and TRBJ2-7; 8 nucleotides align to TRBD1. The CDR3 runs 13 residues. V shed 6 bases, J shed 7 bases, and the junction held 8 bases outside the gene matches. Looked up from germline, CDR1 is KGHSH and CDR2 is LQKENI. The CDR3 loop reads CASSLPGGGEQYF. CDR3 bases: TGTGCCAGCTCCCTCCCAGGGGGCGGGGAGCAGTACTTC.

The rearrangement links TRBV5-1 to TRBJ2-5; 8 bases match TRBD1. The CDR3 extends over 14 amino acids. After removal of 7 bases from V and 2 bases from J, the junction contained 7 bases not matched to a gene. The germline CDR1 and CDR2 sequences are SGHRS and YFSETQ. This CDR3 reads CASARRDRQETQYF. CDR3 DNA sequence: TGCGCCAGCGCCCGACGGGACAGGCAAGAGACCCAGTACTTC. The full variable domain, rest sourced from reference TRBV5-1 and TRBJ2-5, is KAGVTQTPRYLIKTRGQQVTLSCSPISGHRSVSWYQQTPGQGLQFLFEYFSETQRNKGNFPGRFSGRQFSNSRSEMNVSTLELGDSALYLCASARRDRQETQYFGPGTRLLVL.

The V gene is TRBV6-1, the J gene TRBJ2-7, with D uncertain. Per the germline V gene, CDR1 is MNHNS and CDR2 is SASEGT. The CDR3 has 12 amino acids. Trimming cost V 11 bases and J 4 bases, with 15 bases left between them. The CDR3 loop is CASKRESYEQYF. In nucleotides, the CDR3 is TGTGCCTCTAAAAGGGAAAGTTACGAGCAGTACTTC.

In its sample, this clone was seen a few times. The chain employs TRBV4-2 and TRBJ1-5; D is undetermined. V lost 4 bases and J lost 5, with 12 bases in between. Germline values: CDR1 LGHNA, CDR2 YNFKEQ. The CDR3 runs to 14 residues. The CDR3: CASSLDLVYQPQHF. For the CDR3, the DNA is TGTGCCAGCAGCCTAGACCTCGTTTATCAGCCCCAGCATTTT.

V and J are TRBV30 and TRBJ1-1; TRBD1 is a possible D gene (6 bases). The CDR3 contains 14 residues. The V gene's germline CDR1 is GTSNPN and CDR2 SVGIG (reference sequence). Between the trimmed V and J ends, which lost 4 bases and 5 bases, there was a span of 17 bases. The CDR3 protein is CAWTRQAWGTEAFF. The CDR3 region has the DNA TGTGCCTGGACAAGACAGGCATGGGGTACTGAAGCTTTCTTT.

The CDR3 loop is CASSPSSGNTIYF. The CDR3 DNA is TGTGCCAGCAGCCCCAGCTCTGGAAACACCATATATTTT. The genes are TRBV5-4 and TRBJ1-3; D unresolved. Germline V lookup: CDR1 SGHNT, CDR2 YYREEE (reference sequence). This CDR3 spans 13 amino acids. V lost 4 bases to trimming and J lost 0 bases, with 5 bases between them.

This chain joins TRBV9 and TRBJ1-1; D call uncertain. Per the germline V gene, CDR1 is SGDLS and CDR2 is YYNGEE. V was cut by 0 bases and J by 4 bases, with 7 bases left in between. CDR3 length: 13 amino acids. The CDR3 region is CASSVEGVTEAFF. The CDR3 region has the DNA TGTGCCAGCAGCGTAGAAGGCGTCACTGAAGCTTTCTTT.

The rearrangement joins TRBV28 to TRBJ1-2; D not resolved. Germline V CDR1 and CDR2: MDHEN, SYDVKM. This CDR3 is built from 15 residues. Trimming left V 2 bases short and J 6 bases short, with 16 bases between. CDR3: CASSLRSKPWHGYTF. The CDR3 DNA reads TGTGCCAGCAGTTTACGGTCGAAACCGTGGCATGGCTACACCTTC.

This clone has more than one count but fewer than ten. The CDR3 sequence is CASSLQGARNYGYTF. CDR3 coding DNA: TGTGCCAGCAGTCTTCAGGGGGCGAGGAACTATGGCTACACCTTC. The V gene is TRBV6-5, the J gene TRBJ1-2, with TRBD1 identical over 8 bases. Looked up from germline, CDR1 is MNHEY and CDR2 is SVGAGI. V dropped 5 bases and J dropped 2; count of bases not matched to a gene: 7. The CDR3 is 15 residues long.

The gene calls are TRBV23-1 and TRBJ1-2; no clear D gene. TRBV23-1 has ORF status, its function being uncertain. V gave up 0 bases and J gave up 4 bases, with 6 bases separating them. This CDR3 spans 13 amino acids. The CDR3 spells CASSQSGIYGYTF. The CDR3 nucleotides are TGCGCCAGCAGTCAATCCGGCATCTATGGCTACACCTTC.

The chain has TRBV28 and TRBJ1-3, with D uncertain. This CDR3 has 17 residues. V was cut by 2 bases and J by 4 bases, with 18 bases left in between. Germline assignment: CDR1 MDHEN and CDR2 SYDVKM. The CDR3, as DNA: TGTGCCAGCAGTTTACCAGCGAGGCAGGTTGGGGGAAACACCATATATTTT. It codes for CASSLPARQVGGNTIYF.

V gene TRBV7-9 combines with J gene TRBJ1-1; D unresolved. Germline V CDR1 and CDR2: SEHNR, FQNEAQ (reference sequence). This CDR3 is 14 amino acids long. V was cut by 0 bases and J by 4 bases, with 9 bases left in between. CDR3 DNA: TGTGCCAGCAGCTTAGCTTTGATTAGCACTGAAGCTTTCTTT. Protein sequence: CASSLALISTEAFF.

This CDR3 reads CATSRTGRAYEQYF. The CDR3 DNA reads as TGTGCCACCAGCAGGACAGGTAGGGCCTACGAGCAGTACTTC. V usage is TRBV15 and J usage is TRBJ2-7; D perhaps matches TRBD1 (6 bases). The CDR3 runs 14 residues. From germline, CDR1 is LNHNV and CDR2 YYDKDF (reference sequence). V was clipped by 3 bases and J by 2 bases, with 11 bases between them.

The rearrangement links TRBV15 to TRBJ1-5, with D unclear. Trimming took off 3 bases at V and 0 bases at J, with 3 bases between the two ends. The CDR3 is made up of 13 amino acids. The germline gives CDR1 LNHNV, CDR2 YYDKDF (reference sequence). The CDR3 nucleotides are TGTGCCACCAGCAGGACTAGCAATCAGCCCCAGCATTTT. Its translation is CATSRTSNQPQHF.

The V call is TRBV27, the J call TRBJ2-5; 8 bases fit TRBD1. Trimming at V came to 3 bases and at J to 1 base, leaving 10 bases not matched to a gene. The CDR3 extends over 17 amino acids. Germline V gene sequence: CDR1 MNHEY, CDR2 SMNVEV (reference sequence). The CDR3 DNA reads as TGTGCCAGCAGTTTTGTTGGACAGGGATTATTCCAAGAGACCCAGTACTTC. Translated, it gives CASSFVGQGLFQETQYF.

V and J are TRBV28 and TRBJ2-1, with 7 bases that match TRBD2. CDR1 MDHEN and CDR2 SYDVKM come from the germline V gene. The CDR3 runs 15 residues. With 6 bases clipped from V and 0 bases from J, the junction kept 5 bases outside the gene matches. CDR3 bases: TGTGCCAGCAGCCCTGGCGGGAGCTCCTACAATGAGCAGTTCTTC. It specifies CASSPGGSSYNEQFF.

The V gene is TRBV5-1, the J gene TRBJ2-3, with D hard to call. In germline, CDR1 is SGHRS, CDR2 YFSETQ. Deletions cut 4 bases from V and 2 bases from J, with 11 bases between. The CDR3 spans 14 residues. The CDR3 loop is CASSLDQTTDTQYF. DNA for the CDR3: TGCGCCAGCAGCCTGGACCAAACCACAGATACGCAGTATTTT.

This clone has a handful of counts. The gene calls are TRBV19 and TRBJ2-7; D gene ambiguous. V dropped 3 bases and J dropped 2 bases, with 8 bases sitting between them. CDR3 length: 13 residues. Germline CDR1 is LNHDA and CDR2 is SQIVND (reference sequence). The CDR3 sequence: CASSIGGTYEQYF. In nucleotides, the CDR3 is TGTGCCAGTAGTATTGGCGGAACCTACGAGCAGTACTTC.

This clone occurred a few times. DNA of the CDR3: TGTGCCAGCAGTCTGGGCCTACGAGACTACGAGCAGTACTTC. Its translation: CASSLGLRDYEQYF. This chain uses TRBV5-6 with TRBJ2-7; D unclear. CDR1 and CDR2 from the germline V gene are SGHDT and YYEEEE. CDR3 size: 14 residues. Deletions cut 5 bases from V and 3 bases from J, with 15 bases between. Full variable domain (outside the CDR3, taken from reference TRBV5-6 and TRBJ2-7): DAGVTQSPTHLIKTRGQQVTLRCSPKSGHDTVSWYQQALGQGPQFIFQYYEEEERQRGNFPDRFSGHQFPNYSSELNVNALLLGDSALYLCASSLGLRDYEQYFGPGTRLTVT.

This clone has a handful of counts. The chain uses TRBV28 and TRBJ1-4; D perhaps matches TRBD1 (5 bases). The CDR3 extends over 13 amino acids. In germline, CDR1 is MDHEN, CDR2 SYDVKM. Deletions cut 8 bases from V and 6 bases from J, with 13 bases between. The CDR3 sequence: CASLGAGDEKLFF. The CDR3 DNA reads TGTGCCAGCCTCGGGGCGGGGGATGAAAAACTGTTTTTT.

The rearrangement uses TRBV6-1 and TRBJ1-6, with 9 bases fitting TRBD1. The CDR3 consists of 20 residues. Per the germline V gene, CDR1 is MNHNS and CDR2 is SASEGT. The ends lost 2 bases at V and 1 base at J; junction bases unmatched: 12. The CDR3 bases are TGTGCCAGCAGTGAATTGAGGACCGGGACAGGGTCTTCCTATAATTCACCCCTCCACTTT. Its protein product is CASSELRTGTGSSYNSPLHF.

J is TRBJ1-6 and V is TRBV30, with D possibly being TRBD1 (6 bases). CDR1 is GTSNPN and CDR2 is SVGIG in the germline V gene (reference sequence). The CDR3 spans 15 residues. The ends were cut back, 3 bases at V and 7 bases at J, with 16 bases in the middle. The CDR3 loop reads CAWSHLDSRNSPLHF. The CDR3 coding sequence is TGTGCCTGGAGCCACTTGGACAGCAGAAATTCACCCCTCCACTTT.

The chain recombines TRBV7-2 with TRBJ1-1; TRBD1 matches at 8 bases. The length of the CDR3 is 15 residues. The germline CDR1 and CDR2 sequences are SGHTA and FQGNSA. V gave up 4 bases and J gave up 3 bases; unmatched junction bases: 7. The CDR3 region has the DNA TGTGCCAGCAGCTCCCGGACAGGGAGGGACACTGAAGCTTTCTTT. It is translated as CASSSRTGRDTEAFF.

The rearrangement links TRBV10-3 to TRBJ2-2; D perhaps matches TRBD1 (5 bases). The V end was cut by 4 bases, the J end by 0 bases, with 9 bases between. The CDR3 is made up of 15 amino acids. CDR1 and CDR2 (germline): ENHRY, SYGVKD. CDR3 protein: CAISGRQSNTGELFF. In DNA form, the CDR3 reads TGTGCCATCAGTGGAAGACAGTCGAACACCGGGGAGCTGTTTTTT.